The 22 T cell receptor beta chains given below trace back to one sample, sequenced in a study of CD8 T cells in Susac syndrome. Random hexamers were used to reverse transcribe the RNA input (about 0.5 to 1 ug). TCRdb recomputed calls from the immunoSEQ multiplex PCR reads with MiXCR, one row per CDR3 protein. This sample has 150,000 to 200,000 distinct CDR3 sequences; around 94% occur once, and the top ten carry roughly 0.13%. The sequenced material came from CD4+ T cells from PBMCs. These receptors were taken from a human donor in good health.

V is TRBV5-4 and J is TRBJ2-2, with 8 nucleotides matching TRBD1. This CDR3 is built from 14 residues. V lost 7 bases and J lost 1; bases outside the gene matches: 3. CDR1 and CDR2 (germline): SGHNT, YYREEE (reference sequence). CDR3 loop: CASSGQGNTGELFF. Written as DNA, the CDR3 is TGTGCCAGCTCAGGACAGGGGAACACCGGGGAGCTGTTTTTT.

The chain uses TRBV5-1 and TRBJ2-2, with D unclear. The germline V and J ends were trimmed by 1 base and 1 base, with 8 bases remaining between them. Germline lookup yields CDR1 SGHRS and CDR2 YFSETQ. This CDR3 spans 15 amino acids. Here the CDR3 DNA reads TGCGCCAGCAGCTTGCACTCGGAGAACACCGGGGAGCTGTTTTTT. This sequence encodes CASSLHSENTGELFF.

V gene TRBV29-1 combines with J gene TRBJ1-2, with a possible D match to TRBD1 (5 bases). Deletions cut 8 bases from V and 6 bases from J, with 13 bases between. Germline CDR1 and CDR2: SQVTM and ANQGSEA. CDR3 length: 11 residues. The CDR3 sequence is CSSRGGNGYTF. The CDR3 region has the DNA TGCAGCTCGAGGGGAGGGAATGGCTACACCTTC.

V gene TRBV20-1 combines with J gene TRBJ2-5; tentative D call: TRBD2 (5 bases). Trimming pared 5 bases from V and 7 bases from J, leaving 23 bases between. Per germline, CDR1 DFQATT and CDR2 SNEGSKA (reference sequence). The CDR3 runs to 15 residues. CDR3 loop: CSASGGRPRVGTQYF. Written as DNA, the CDR3 is TGCAGTGCTTCCGGTGGGAGACCCCGTGTCGGGACCCAGTACTTC.

This chain uses TRBV6-2 or TRBV6-3 with TRBJ1-2; D not resolved. CDR3 length: 12 amino acids. CDR1 and CDR2 (germline): MNHEY, SVGEGT. V lost 8 bases, J lost 2 bases, and 9 bases lay in between. In DNA, the CDR3 is TGTGCCAGCCAGAAACAGAACTATGGCTACACCTTC. It translates to CASQKQNYGYTF.

The chain carries TRBV7-8 and TRBJ2-7; tentatively, D is TRBD2 (5 bases). V lost 4 bases and J 0 bases, leaving 10 bases between the germline ends. Germline CDR1 reads SGHVS; CDR2 reads FQNEAQ. This CDR3 has 14 amino acids. CDR3 amino acids: CASSWTQSSYEQYF. Written as DNA, the CDR3 is TGTGCCAGCAGCTGGACTCAGAGCTCCTACGAGCAGTACTTC. Full variable domain (missing parts from reference TRBV7-8 and TRBJ2-7): GAGVSQSPRYKVAKRGQDVALRCDPISGHVSLFWYQQALGQGPEFLTYFQNEAQLDKSGLPSDRFFAERPEGSVSTLKIQRTQQEDSAVYLCASSWTQSSYEQYFGPGTRLTVT.

This clonotype has just one count. The J gene is TRBJ2-7, the V gene TRBV2; a weak D match, TRBD2 (6 bases). The V gene's germline CDR1 is SNHLY and CDR2 FYNNEI. V lost 10 bases to trimming and J lost 3 bases, with 28 bases between them. CDR3 length: 17 residues. The CDR3 region is CATSRLAGPDDGYEQYF. The CDR3 DNA is TGTGCCACCTCCCGACTCGCGGGGCCTGACGACGGCTACGAGCAGTACTTC.

The CDR3 DNA reads as TGCAGCGTCCTGTGGGGGAGGACTAGCGGTCCTAGCACAGATACGCAGTATTTT. This encodes CSVLWGRTSGPSTDTQYF. The chain recombines TRBV29-1 with TRBJ2-3; 10 bases match TRBD2. Trimming cost V 6 bases and J 0 bases; bases outside gene matches: 15. This CDR3 region has 18 residues. CDR1 SQVTM and CDR2 ANQGSEA come from the germline V gene.

J is TRBJ1-5 and V is TRBV19, with D possibly matching TRBD1 (5 bases). The CDR3 is 14 amino acids. Germline lookup yields CDR1 LNHDA and CDR2 SQIVND (reference sequence). V was shortened by 5 bases and J by 0 bases, with 8 bases between the two germline ends. CDR3 nucleotides: TGTGCCAGTAGTGTGACAGTTAGCAATCAGCCCCAGCATTTT. Translating it yields CASSVTVSNQPQHF.

The V gene is TRBV7-9, the J gene TRBJ2-5; D not resolved. The V and J ends lost 5 bases and 5 bases respectively, with 9 bases between them. The CDR3 is made up of 12 amino acids. Germline V gene sequence: CDR1 SEHNR, CDR2 FQNEAQ (reference sequence). The CDR3 DNA reads as TGTGCCAGCAGCCTAAATATCGAGACCCAGTACTTC. Translating gives CASSLNIETQYF.

V gene TRBV4-2 combines with J gene TRBJ2-7, with D perhaps matching TRBD2 (6 bases). Germline values: CDR1 LGHNA, CDR2 YNFKEQ. Deletions cut 4 bases from V and 0 bases from J, with 13 bases between. This CDR3 has 15 amino acids. The CDR3: CASSRGGVASYEQYF. CDR3 sequence (DNA): TGTGCCAGCAGCCGCGGAGGGGTCGCCTCCTACGAGCAGTACTTC.

In DNA, the CDR3 is TGTGCCAGCAGCTTAGCAGGGACCCACGTCCTGACTTTC. It specifies CASSLAGTHVLTF. This chain uses TRBV7-9 with TRBJ2-6; D assignment may be TRBD1 or TRBD2 (5 bases each). V was shortened by 0 bases and J by 11 bases, with 8 bases between the two germline ends. From germline, CDR1 is SEHNR and CDR2 FQNEAQ (reference sequence). The CDR3 covers 13 residues.

The J gene is TRBJ2-3, the V gene TRBV29-1; D is perhaps TRBD1 or TRBD2 (5 bases each). The CDR3 is made up of 14 amino acids. V was trimmed by 1 base and J by 2 bases, leaving 10 bases between them. The germline gives CDR1 SQVTM, CDR2 ANQGSEA. The CDR3 is CSVEVGTNTDTQYF. The CDR3 region has the DNA TGCAGCGTTGAAGTTGGGACCAACACAGATACGCAGTATTTT.

The rearrangement links TRBV30 to TRBJ2-5; D gene unclear. The V and J ends lost 6 bases and 0 bases respectively, with 11 bases between them. The germline V gene encodes CDR1 GTSNPN and CDR2 SVGIG (reference sequence). This CDR3 has 13 amino acids. CDR3 in DNA: TGTGCCTGTTCCGTCCAACACCAAGAGACCCAGTACTTC. Translation: CACSVQHQETQYF.

The chain has TRBV9 and TRBJ1-6; tentative D call: TRBD1 (5 bases). Germline V CDR1 and CDR2: SGDLS, YYNGEE. Trimming took 2 bases from V and 8 from J, leaving 14 bases between them. The length of the CDR3 is 15 residues. The CDR3 DNA sequence: TGTGCCAGCAGCGTCGACAGTCGATCGGATTCACCCCTCCACTTT. It translates to CASSVDSRSDSPLHF.

V and J are TRBV20-1 and TRBJ2-2, with D unresolved. Germline CDR1 is DFQATT and CDR2 is SNEGSKA (reference sequence). The length of the CDR3 is 12 residues. V lost 3 bases to trimming and J lost 6 bases, with 8 bases between them. This CDR3 reads CSASEAPGELFF. The CDR3 DNA reads TGCAGTGCTAGTGAGGCTCCCGGGGAGCTGTTTTTT.

V gene TRBV24-1 combines with J gene TRBJ2-2; D not certain. CDR1 is KGHDR, CDR2 SFDVKD, per germline. Between the trimmed V and J ends, which lost 4 bases and 9 bases, there was a span of 5 bases. The CDR3 is made up of 11 amino acids. The CDR3 loop reads CATSEYRELFF. CDR3 nucleotides: TGTGCCACCAGTGAATACAGGGAGCTGTTTTTT.

This chain links TRBV20-1 with TRBJ2-3, with TRBD2 matching over 13 bases. Germline loops: CDR1 DFQATT, CDR2 SNEGSKA (reference sequence). The junction had 12 bases not matched to a gene; V was cut back by 5 bases and J by 10 bases. The CDR3 covers 15 residues. CDR3 in amino acids: CSAEPLAGGPSAQYF. The CDR3 nucleotides are TGCAGTGCTGAACCACTAGCGGGGGGGCCGAGTGCGCAGTATTTT.

This clonotype was seen a handful of times. The chain is built from TRBV12-3 or TRBV12-4 and TRBJ1-3; 9 positions agree with TRBD1. The V segment lost 7 bases and the J segment 0 bases; nucleotides outside the gene matches: 1. This CDR3 is built from 14 residues. CDR3 amino acids: CASKDRGSGNTIYF. The CDR3 DNA reads as TGTGCCAGCAAGGACAGGGGCTCTGGAAACACCATATATTTT.

The chain's CDR3 is CASVGSRETQYF. The CDR3 DNA sequence: TGTGCCAGCGTGGGGAGCCGAGAGACCCAGTACTTC. The chain has TRBV2 and TRBJ2-5; D may be TRBD2 (5 bases). Germline V gives CDR1 SNHLY, CDR2 FYNNEI. This CDR3 spans 12 amino acids. V gave up 8 bases and J gave up 4 bases, with 11 bases separating them. Drawing the rest from reference TRBV2 and TRBJ2-5, the complete variable domain is EPEVTQTPSHQVTQMGQEVILRCVPISNHLYFYWYRQILGQKVEFLVSFYNNEISEKSEIFDDQFSVERPDGSNFTLKIRSTKLEDSAMYFCASVGSRETQYFGPGTRLLVL.

V usage is TRBV19 and J usage is TRBJ2-1; 10 bases align to TRBD2. J lost 1 base, V lost 5 bases, and 8 bases had no gene match. The germline V gene has CDR1 LNHDA and CDR2 SQIVND (reference sequence). The CDR3 has 17 residues. The CDR3 DNA is TGTGCCAGTAGTCCTGTGGGACTAGCGAAATCCTACAATGAGCAGTTCTTC. This gives the protein CASSPVGLAKSYNEQFF.

V and J are TRBV20-1 and TRBJ2-7; TRBD1 might be the D (6 bases). CDR1 and CDR2 from the germline V gene are DFQATT and SNEGSKA (reference sequence). Trimming cost V 4 bases and J 2 bases, with 9 bases left between them. There are 12 residues in the CDR3. DNA of the CDR3: TGCAGTGCTACCCGACAGGCCTACGAGCAGTACTTC. Amino acid sequence: CSATRQAYEQYF.